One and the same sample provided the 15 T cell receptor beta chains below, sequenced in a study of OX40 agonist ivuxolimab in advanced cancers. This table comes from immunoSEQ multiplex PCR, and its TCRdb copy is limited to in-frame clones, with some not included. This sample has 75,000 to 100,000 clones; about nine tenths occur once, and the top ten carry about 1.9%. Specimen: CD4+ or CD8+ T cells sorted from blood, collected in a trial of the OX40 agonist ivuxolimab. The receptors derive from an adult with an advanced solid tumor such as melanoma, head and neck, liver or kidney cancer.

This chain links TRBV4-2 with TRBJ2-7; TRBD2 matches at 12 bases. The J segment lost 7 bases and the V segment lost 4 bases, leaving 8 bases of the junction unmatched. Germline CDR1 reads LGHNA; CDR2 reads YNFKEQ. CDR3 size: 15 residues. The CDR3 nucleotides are TGTGCCAGCAGCCCGACGACTAGCGGGAGTTTTGAGCAGTACTTC. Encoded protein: CASSPTTSGSFEQYF.

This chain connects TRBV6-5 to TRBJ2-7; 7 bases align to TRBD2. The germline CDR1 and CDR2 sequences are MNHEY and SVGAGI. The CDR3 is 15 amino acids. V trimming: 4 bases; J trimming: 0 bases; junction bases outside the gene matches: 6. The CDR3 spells CASSSRGVSSYEQYF. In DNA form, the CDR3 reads TGTGCCAGCAGTTCCCGGGGGGTGAGCTCCTACGAGCAGTACTTC.

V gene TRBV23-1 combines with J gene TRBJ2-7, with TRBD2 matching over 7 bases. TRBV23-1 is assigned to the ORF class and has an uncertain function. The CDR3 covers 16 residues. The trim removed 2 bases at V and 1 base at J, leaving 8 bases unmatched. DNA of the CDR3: TGCGCCAGCAGTCAAACCCCCGTGGGGGGGTCCTACGAGCAGTACTTC. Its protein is CASSQTPVGGSYEQYF.

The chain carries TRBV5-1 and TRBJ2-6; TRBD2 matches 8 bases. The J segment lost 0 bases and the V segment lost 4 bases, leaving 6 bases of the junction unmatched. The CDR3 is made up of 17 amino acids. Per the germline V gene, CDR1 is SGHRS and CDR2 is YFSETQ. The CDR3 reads CASSLSGGPSGANVLTF. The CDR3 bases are TGCGCCAGCAGCCTATCGGGAGGGCCCTCTGGGGCCAACGTCCTGACTTTC.

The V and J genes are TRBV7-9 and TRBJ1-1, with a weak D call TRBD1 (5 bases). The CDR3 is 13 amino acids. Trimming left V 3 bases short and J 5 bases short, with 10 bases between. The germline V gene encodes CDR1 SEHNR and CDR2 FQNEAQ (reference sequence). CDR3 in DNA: TGTGCCAGCAGCTTTGACCAGGGAACTGAAGCTTTCTTT. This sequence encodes CASSFDQGTEAFF. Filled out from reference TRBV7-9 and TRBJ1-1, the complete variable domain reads DTGVSQNPRHKITKRGQNVTFRCDPISEHNRLYWYRQTLGQGPEFLTYFQNEAQLEKSRLLSDRFSAERPKGSFSTLEIQRTEQGDSAMYLCASSFDQGTEAFFGQGTRLTVV.

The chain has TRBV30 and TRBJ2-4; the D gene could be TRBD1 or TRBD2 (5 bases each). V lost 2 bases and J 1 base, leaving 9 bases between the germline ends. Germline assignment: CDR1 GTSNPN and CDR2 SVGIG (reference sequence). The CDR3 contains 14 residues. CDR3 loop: CAWSSWGAKNIQYF. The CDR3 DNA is TGTGCCTGGAGTTCGTGGGGGGCCAAAAACATTCAGTACTTC.

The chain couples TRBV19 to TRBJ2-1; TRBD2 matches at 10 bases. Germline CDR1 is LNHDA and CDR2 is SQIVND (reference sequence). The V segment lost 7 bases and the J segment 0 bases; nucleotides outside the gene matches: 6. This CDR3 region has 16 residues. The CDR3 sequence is CASKGASGSSYNEQFF. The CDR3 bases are TGTGCCAGTAAGGGGGCTAGCGGGAGCTCCTACAATGAGCAGTTCTTC. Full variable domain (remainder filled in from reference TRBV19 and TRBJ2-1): DGGITQSPKYLFRKEGQNVTLSCEQNLNHDAMYWYRQDPGQGLRLIYYSQIVNDFQKGDIAEGYSVSREKKESFPLTVTSAQKNPTAFYLCASKGASGSSYNEQFFGPGTRLTVL.

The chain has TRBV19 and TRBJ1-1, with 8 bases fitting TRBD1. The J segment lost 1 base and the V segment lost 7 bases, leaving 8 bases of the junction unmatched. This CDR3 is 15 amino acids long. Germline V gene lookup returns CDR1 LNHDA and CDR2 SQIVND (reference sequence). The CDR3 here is CASIRIGTGNTEAFF. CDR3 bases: TGTGCCAGTATCAGAATCGGGACAGGGAACACTGAAGCTTTCTTT.

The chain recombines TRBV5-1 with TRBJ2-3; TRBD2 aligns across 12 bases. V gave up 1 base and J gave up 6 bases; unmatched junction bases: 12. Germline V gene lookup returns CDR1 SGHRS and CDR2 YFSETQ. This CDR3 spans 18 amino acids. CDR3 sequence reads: CASSLTAGLAGYKDTQYF. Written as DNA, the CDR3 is TGCGCCAGCAGCTTGACCGCAGGACTAGCGGGGTATAAGGATACGCAGTATTTT.

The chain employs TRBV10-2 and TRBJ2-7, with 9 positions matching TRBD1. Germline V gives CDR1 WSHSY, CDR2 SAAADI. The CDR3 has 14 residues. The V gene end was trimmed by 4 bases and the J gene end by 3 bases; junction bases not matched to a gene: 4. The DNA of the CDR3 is TGCGCCAGCAGTGGGGGACAGGGTCTCTACGAGCAGTACTTC. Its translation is CASSGGQGLYEQYF.

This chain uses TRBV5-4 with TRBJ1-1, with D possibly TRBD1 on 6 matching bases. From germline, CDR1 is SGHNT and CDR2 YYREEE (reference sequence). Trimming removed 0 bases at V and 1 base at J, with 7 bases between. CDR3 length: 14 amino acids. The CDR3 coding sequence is TGTGCCAGCAGCTTGGGAGGGGGGAACACTGAAGCTTTCTTT. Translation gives CASSLGGGNTEAFF.

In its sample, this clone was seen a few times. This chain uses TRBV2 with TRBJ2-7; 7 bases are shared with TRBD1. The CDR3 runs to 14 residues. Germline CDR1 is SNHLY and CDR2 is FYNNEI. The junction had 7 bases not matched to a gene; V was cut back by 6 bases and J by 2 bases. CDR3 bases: TGTGCCAGCAGGCCGACAGGGAAACCCTACGAGCAGTACTTC. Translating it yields CASRPTGKPYEQYF.

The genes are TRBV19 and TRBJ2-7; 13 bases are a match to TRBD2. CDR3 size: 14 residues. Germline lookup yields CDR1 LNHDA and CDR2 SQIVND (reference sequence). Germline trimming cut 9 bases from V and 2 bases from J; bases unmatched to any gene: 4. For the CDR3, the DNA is TGTGCCAGCAGGACTAGCGGGGGTCCCTACGAGCAGTACTTC. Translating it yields CASRTSGGPYEQYF.

CDR3 nucleotide sequence: TGTGCCAGCAGCCGGTTTACGAGGGATAATTATGGCTACACCTTC. Its translation is CASSRFTRDNYGYTF. This chain joins TRBV7-2 and TRBJ1-2; D is undetermined. From germline, CDR1 is SGHTA and CDR2 FQGNSA. CDR3 length equals 15 residues. V was cut by 5 bases and J by 5 bases, with 18 bases left in between. Filled out from reference TRBV7-2 and TRBJ1-2, the complete variable domain reads GAGVSQSPSNKVTEKGKDVELRCDPISGHTALYWYRQSLGQGLEFLIYFQGNSAPDKSGLPSDRFSAERTGGSVSTLTIQRTQQEDSAVYLCASSRFTRDNYGYTFGSGTRLTVV.

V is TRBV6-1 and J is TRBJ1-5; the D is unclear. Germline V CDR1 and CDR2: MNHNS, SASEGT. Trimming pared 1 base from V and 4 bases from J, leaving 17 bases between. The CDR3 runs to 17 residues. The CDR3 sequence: CASSEEFYTGRNQPQHF. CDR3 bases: TGTGCCAGCAGTGAAGAATTCTACACCGGAAGAAATCAGCCCCAGCATTTT.